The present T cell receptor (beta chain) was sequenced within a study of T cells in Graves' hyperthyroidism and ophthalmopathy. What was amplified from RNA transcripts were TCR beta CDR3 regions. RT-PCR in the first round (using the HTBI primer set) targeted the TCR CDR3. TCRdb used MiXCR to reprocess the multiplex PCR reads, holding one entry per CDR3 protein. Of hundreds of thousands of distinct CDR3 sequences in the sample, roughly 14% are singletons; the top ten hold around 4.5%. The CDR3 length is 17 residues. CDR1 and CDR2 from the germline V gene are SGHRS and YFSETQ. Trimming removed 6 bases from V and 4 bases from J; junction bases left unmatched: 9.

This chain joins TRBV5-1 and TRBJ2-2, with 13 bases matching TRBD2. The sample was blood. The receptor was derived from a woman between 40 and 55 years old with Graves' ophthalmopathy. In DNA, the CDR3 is TGCGCCAGCACCCCCCGGACTAGCGGGAGAGTCACCGGGGAGCTGTTTTTT. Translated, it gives CASTPRTSGRVTGELFF.